This T cell receptor beta chain was recovered during a study of cytomegalovirus exposure and HLA in healthy donors. A note on this clone: The antigen remains unidentified.

Study-wide results and limits: Several of the most significant clusters appeared linked to common viral pathogens, based on a later analysis.

Vbeta (60) and Jbeta (13) primers were used in the PCR. The assay was immunoSEQ multiplex PCR, and TCRdb's table has in-frame clones only and misses some. The sample consists of around 130,000 clones, 84% of them appearing once. From germline, CDR1 is MGHRA and CDR2 YSYEKL. The CDR3 has 13 amino acids. V dropped 7 bases and J dropped 6; count of bases not matched to a gene: 5. Those who donated were healthy bone marrow donors. This sequence originates from a woman between 18 and 29 years old in good health and CMV-seropositive. V is TRBV4-1 and J is TRBJ2-1, with TRBD2 identical over 8 bases. The sequenced sample consisted of PBMCs. The CDR3 region is CASTSGTSNEQFF. The CDR3 DNA follows: TGCGCCAGCACCTCCGGGACTAGCAATGAGCAGTTCTTC.